The 27 T cell receptor beta chains below come from one sample, sequenced in a study of cytomegalovirus exposure and HLA in healthy donors. 60 Vbeta and 13 Jbeta primers were used in PCR. Libraries were prepared by immunoSEQ multiplex PCR; TCRdb keeps only in-frame clonotypes and omits some of them. With tens of thousands of clones in the sample, the ten largest clones hold around 2.5%. The sequencing sample was made of PBMCs. The receptor set was obtained from a man aged 35 to 55 in good health and CMV-seronegative.

The rearrangement links TRBV10-1 to TRBJ2-6; TRBD1 matches 9 bases. This CDR3 comprises 19 residues. Germline-derived CDR1 and CDR2 are WNHNN and SYGVQD (reference sequence). With 5 bases clipped from V and 0 bases from J, the junction kept 11 bases outside the gene matches. The DNA of the CDR3 is TGCGCCAGCAGTCCCGGGACAGGGAACGCCATCTCTGGGGCCAACGTCCTGACTTTC. Protein: CASSPGTGNAISGANVLTF.

V is TRBV5-1 and J is TRBJ1-4; no clear D gene. Trimming took off 0 bases at V and 3 bases at J, with 6 bases between the two ends. CDR1 SGHRS and CDR2 YFSETQ come from the germline V gene. This CDR3 is built from 14 residues. CDR3 nucleotide sequence: TGCGCCAGCAGCTTGGGGCAGGCTAATGAAAAACTGTTTTTT. It specifies CASSLGQANEKLFF.

The chain has TRBV4-2 and TRBJ2-3, with 7 bases lining up with TRBD2. V was clipped by 4 bases and J by 2 bases; unmatched bases: 6. This CDR3 comprises 15 residues. Germline assignment: CDR1 LGHNA and CDR2 YNFKEQ. The DNA of the CDR3 is TGTGCCAGCAGCCCGAACGGACTAGTCACAGATACGCAGTATTTT. Amino acid sequence: CASSPNGLVTDTQYF.

The chain uses TRBV7-9 and TRBJ1-3, with D possibly TRBD1 on 5 matching bases. Germline lookup yields CDR1 SEHNR and CDR2 FQNEAQ (reference sequence). V was shortened by 5 bases and J by 3 bases, with 11 bases between the two germline ends. This CDR3 comprises 14 residues. The CDR3 region is CASSAAQGGNTIYF. In DNA form, the CDR3 reads TGTGCCAGCAGCGCAGCTCAGGGTGGAAACACCATATATTTT.

The CDR3 DNA reads TGTGCCAGCAGCTCCCAGTCCGGGGGAGAGACCCAGTACTTC. It yields the protein CASSSQSGGETQYF. The chain has TRBV28 and TRBJ2-5, with D possibly matching TRBD2 (6 bases). Trimming cost V 6 bases and J 4 bases, with 15 bases left between them. Germline V gene data show CDR1 as MDHEN and CDR2 as SYDVKM. CDR3 size: 14 residues.

The rearrangement uses TRBV25-1 and TRBJ2-1; TRBD2 matches at 14 bases. The trim removed 6 bases at V and 9 bases at J, leaving 7 bases unmatched. The germline V gene encodes CDR1 MGHDK and CDR2 SYGVNS. The CDR3 has 15 amino acids. The CDR3, as DNA: TGTGCCAGCAGCCTGACTAGCGGGGGGGCAGTTGAGCAGTTCTTC. Amino acid sequence: CASSLTSGGAVEQFF.

This chain connects TRBV5-4 to TRBJ2-4; D may be TRBD2 (6 bases). This CDR3 is 18 amino acids long. V dropped 4 bases and J dropped 1 base, with 21 bases sitting between them. Per the germline V gene, CDR1 is SGHNT and CDR2 is YYREEE (reference sequence). Here the CDR3 DNA reads TGTGCCAGCAGCGCGGGTCATCAGGGAGGAGGGGCCAAAAACATTCAGTACTTC. As protein: CASSAGHQGGGAKNIQYF.

V and J are TRBV5-1 and TRBJ1-2, with no clear D. V was clipped by 1 base and J by 2 bases, with 6 bases between them. The CDR3 is made up of 13 amino acids. Germline CDR1 and CDR2: SGHRS and YFSETQ. The CDR3 here is CASSLFGNYGYTF. CDR3 sequence (DNA): TGCGCCAGCAGCTTGTTCGGGAACTATGGCTACACCTTC.

V gene TRBV5-6 combines with J gene TRBJ2-1; 8 nucleotides line up with TRBD2. The CDR3 totals 17 residues. V shed 2 bases, J shed 0 bases, and the junction held 7 bases outside the gene matches. Germline assignment: CDR1 SGHDT and CDR2 YYEEEE. CDR3 nucleotide sequence: TGTGCCAGCAGCTTAACCGGGGGGGCCGGCTCCTACAATGAGCAGTTCTTC. Protein product: CASSLTGGAGSYNEQFF.

The chain carries TRBV5-4 and TRBJ2-1; D may be TRBD2 (5 bases). This CDR3 contains 15 residues. In germline, CDR1 is SGHNT, CDR2 YYREEE (reference sequence). V lost 0 bases and J 6 bases, leaving 13 bases between the germline ends. The DNA for the CDR3 is TGTGCCAGCAGCTTGGTCGGTCCTAGCAGCAATGAGCAGTTCTTC. This encodes CASSLVGPSSNEQFF.

The chain couples TRBV19 to TRBJ2-1; 8 bases match TRBD2. The CDR3 contains 15 residues. V shed 7 bases and J 5 bases; nucleotides not matched to a gene: 10. Germline CDR1 is LNHDA and CDR2 is SQIVND (reference sequence). As DNA, the CDR3 is TGTGCCAGTACCAAAGCGGGGGTGGGGGACAATGAGCAGTTCTTC. It encodes CASTKAGVGDNEQFF.

J is TRBJ1-2 and V is TRBV5-5, with D tentatively TRBD1 (6 bases). The CDR3 loop spans 14 amino acids. Germline V gives CDR1 SGHKS, CDR2 YYEKEE (reference sequence). V lost 3 bases, J lost 8 bases, and 17 bases lay in between. As DNA, the CDR3 is TGTGCCAGCAGCTCTTCAGGGGTGGTAGAAGGCTACACCTTC. Protein: CASSSSGVVEGYTF.

The J gene is TRBJ2-3, the V gene TRBV4-1; D is uncertain. CDR3 length: 15 amino acids. CDR1 is MGHRA and CDR2 is YSYEKL in the germline V gene. Trimming stripped 3 bases from V and 2 bases from J, with 12 bases between. The CDR3 spells CASSQGRYATDTQYF. The CDR3, as DNA: TGCGCCAGCAGCCAGGGCAGATACGCCACAGATACGCAGTATTTT.

Written as DNA, the CDR3 is TGTGCCAGCAGCCGGCGACTTAGCACAGATACGCAGTATTTT. Protein sequence: CASSRRLSTDTQYF. This sequence joins TRBV5-4 and TRBJ2-3; D uncertain. Germline V gene data show CDR1 as SGHNT and CDR2 as YYREEE (reference sequence). V was cut by 4 bases and J by 0 bases, with 9 bases left in between. The CDR3 sequence is 14 residues long.

The chain uses TRBV19 and TRBJ1-2, with no clear D. Germline V gene sequence: CDR1 LNHDA, CDR2 SQIVND (reference sequence). The CDR3 length is 13 residues. V dropped 5 bases and J dropped 5 bases, with 12 bases sitting between them. CDR3 sequence (DNA): TGTGCCAGTAGTCTCGAGGGCACTTATGGCTACACCTTC. This translates into CASSLEGTYGYTF.

V usage is TRBV6-5 and J usage is TRBJ1-4; maybe TRBD1 (5 bases). The CDR3 length is 14 residues. Germline V gene lookup returns CDR1 MNHEY and CDR2 SVGAGI. The germline V and J ends were trimmed by 5 bases and 4 bases, with 11 bases remaining between them. The chain's CDR3 is CASSAQGFNEKLFF. CDR3 DNA sequence: TGTGCCAGCAGTGCTCAGGGATTTAATGAAAAACTGTTTTTT.

The rearrangement joins TRBV4-1 to TRBJ1-5; D is unresolved. The CDR3 extends over 15 amino acids. Germline assignment: CDR1 MGHRA and CDR2 YSYEKL. Deletions cut 0 bases from V and 9 bases from J, with 15 bases between. The CDR3 loop reads CASSQDLTVVRPQHF. In nucleotides, the CDR3 is TGCGCCAGCAGCCAAGATTTAACAGTGGTACGGCCCCAGCATTTT.

This chain uses TRBV9 with TRBJ1-6; possible D gene TRBD1, 5 bases. The V end lost 0 bases, the J end lost 10 bases, and 11 bases lay between the germline ends. Germline V gene lookup returns CDR1 SGDLS and CDR2 YYNGEE. The CDR3 totals 14 residues. The CDR3 DNA is TGTGCCAGCAGCGTAGGGCAGGGAAGCTCACCCCTCCACTTT. Its translation is CASSVGQGSSPLHF.

V is TRBV4-2 and J is TRBJ2-1; no reliable D call. V lost 0 bases and J lost 0, with 6 bases in between. Germline V gene lookup returns CDR1 LGHNA and CDR2 YNFKEQ. The CDR3 extends over 15 amino acids. The DNA for the CDR3 is TGTGCCAGCAGCCAAGAACAGAGCTCCTACAATGAGCAGTTCTTC. Amino acids: CASSQEQSSYNEQFF.

The chain joins TRBV7-9 to TRBJ2-5; TRBD1 aligns across 8 bases. Germline trimming cut 5 bases from V and 4 bases from J; bases unmatched to any gene: 3. The CDR3 spans 13 residues. Germline values: CDR1 SEHNR, CDR2 FQNEAQ (reference sequence). The CDR3 protein is CASSIQGVETQYF. CDR3 bases: TGTGCCAGCAGCATACAGGGGGTAGAGACCCAGTACTTC. Complete variable domain (other parts from reference TRBV7-9 and TRBJ2-5): DTGVSQNPRHKITKRGQNVTFRCDPISEHNRLYWYRQTLGQGPEFLTYFQNEAQLEKSRLLSDRFSAERPKGSFSTLEIQRTEQGDSAMYLCASSIQGVETQYFGPGTRLLVL.

The chain employs TRBV5-8 and TRBJ1-4, with D possibly being TRBD1 (6 bases). The germline V gene encodes CDR1 SGHTS and CDR2 YDEGEE. The CDR3 spans 11 residues. Trimming took 9 bases from V and 8 from J, leaving 11 bases between them. The CDR3 region has the DNA TGTGCCAATCCCGACAGGGAAAAACTGTTTTTT. This gives the protein CANPDREKLFF.

The chain combines TRBV5-1 with TRBJ1-3; 7 nucleotides agree with TRBD1. Germline V lookup: CDR1 SGHRS, CDR2 YFSETQ. The CDR3 spans 16 residues. Trimming cost V 1 base and J 4 bases; bases outside gene matches: 8. This CDR3 is CASSLSQGLGGNTIYF. The CDR3 DNA is TGCGCCAGCAGCTTGTCACAGGGGCTCGGCGGAAACACCATATATTTT.

V and J are TRBV5-1 and TRBJ1-2; maybe TRBD1 (6 bases). There are 14 residues in the CDR3. The V end lost 5 bases, the J end lost 4 bases, and 15 bases lay between the germline ends. Germline V gene lookup returns CDR1 SGHRS and CDR2 YFSETQ. The CDR3 loop reads CASRVDRSGYGYTF. The CDR3 nucleotides read TGCGCCAGCAGAGTCGACAGGTCAGGCTATGGCTACACCTTC.

The CDR3 protein is CASSFERQETQYF. The DNA for the CDR3 is TGTGCCAGCAGCTTCGAGAGGCAAGAGACCCAGTACTTC. V is TRBV4-2 and J is TRBJ2-5; D remains unclear. The CDR3 runs 13 residues. V lost 5 bases to trimming and J lost 2 bases, with 9 bases between them. Germline V gene lookup returns CDR1 LGHNA and CDR2 YNFKEQ.

The chain links TRBV7-9 to TRBJ2-1; no firm D call. The CDR3 consists of 13 residues. Trimming cost V 2 bases and J 7 bases, with 9 bases left between them. Germline CDR1 is SEHNR and CDR2 is FQNEAQ (reference sequence). The CDR3 nucleotides read TGTGCCAGCAGCTTACTGGGCGTGAATGAGCAGTTCTTC. It encodes CASSLLGVNEQFF.

The chain has TRBV9 and TRBJ2-7; 7 nucleotides align to TRBD1. Trimming at V came to 2 bases and at J to 1 base, leaving 9 bases not matched to a gene. Germline CDR1 and CDR2: SGDLS and YYNGEE. This CDR3 is built from 16 residues. CDR3 region: CASSVGTTGSSYEQYF. Written as DNA, the CDR3 is TGTGCCAGCAGCGTTGGAACGACAGGGAGTTCCTACGAGCAGTACTTC.

The gene calls are TRBV28 and TRBJ2-7; D gene ambiguous. The ends were cut back, 2 bases at V and 3 bases at J, with 8 bases in the middle. This CDR3 has 13 residues. Per the germline V gene, CDR1 is MDHEN and CDR2 is SYDVKM. CDR3 region: CASSLTPSYEQYF. CDR3 DNA: TGTGCCAGCAGTTTAACCCCCAGCTACGAGCAGTACTTC.